This paragraph covers one T cell receptor beta chain sequence. Its matching antigen is unknown. This specimen belongs to a study of cytomegalovirus exposure and HLA in healthy donors. The donors were part of the roughly 130-subject validation cohort, which stood apart from the roughly 700-subject first cohort. V was pared by 5 bases and J by 4 bases, with 6 bases of the junction left unmatched. The CDR3 covers 15 residues. Germline loops: CDR1 SEHNR, CDR2 FQNEAQ (reference sequence). Whole-study results and caveats: According to a later analysis, TCR clusters from the first cohort tended to co-occur in the roughly 110 validation repertoires.

Assay used: immunoSEQ multiplex PCR; TCRdb lists only in-frame clones, some missing. The data show about 270,000 clones, with about 86% seen just once and roughly 1% held by the top ten. The chain couples TRBV7-9 to TRBJ2-7; 12 nucleotides line up with TRBD2. The clonotype originates from a woman aged 18-29 years in good health and CMV-seronegative. The sample was PBMCs. The CDR3 here is CASSKTSGRIYEQYF. In DNA form, the CDR3 reads TGTGCCAGCAGCAAGACTAGCGGGAGAATATACGAGCAGTACTTC.